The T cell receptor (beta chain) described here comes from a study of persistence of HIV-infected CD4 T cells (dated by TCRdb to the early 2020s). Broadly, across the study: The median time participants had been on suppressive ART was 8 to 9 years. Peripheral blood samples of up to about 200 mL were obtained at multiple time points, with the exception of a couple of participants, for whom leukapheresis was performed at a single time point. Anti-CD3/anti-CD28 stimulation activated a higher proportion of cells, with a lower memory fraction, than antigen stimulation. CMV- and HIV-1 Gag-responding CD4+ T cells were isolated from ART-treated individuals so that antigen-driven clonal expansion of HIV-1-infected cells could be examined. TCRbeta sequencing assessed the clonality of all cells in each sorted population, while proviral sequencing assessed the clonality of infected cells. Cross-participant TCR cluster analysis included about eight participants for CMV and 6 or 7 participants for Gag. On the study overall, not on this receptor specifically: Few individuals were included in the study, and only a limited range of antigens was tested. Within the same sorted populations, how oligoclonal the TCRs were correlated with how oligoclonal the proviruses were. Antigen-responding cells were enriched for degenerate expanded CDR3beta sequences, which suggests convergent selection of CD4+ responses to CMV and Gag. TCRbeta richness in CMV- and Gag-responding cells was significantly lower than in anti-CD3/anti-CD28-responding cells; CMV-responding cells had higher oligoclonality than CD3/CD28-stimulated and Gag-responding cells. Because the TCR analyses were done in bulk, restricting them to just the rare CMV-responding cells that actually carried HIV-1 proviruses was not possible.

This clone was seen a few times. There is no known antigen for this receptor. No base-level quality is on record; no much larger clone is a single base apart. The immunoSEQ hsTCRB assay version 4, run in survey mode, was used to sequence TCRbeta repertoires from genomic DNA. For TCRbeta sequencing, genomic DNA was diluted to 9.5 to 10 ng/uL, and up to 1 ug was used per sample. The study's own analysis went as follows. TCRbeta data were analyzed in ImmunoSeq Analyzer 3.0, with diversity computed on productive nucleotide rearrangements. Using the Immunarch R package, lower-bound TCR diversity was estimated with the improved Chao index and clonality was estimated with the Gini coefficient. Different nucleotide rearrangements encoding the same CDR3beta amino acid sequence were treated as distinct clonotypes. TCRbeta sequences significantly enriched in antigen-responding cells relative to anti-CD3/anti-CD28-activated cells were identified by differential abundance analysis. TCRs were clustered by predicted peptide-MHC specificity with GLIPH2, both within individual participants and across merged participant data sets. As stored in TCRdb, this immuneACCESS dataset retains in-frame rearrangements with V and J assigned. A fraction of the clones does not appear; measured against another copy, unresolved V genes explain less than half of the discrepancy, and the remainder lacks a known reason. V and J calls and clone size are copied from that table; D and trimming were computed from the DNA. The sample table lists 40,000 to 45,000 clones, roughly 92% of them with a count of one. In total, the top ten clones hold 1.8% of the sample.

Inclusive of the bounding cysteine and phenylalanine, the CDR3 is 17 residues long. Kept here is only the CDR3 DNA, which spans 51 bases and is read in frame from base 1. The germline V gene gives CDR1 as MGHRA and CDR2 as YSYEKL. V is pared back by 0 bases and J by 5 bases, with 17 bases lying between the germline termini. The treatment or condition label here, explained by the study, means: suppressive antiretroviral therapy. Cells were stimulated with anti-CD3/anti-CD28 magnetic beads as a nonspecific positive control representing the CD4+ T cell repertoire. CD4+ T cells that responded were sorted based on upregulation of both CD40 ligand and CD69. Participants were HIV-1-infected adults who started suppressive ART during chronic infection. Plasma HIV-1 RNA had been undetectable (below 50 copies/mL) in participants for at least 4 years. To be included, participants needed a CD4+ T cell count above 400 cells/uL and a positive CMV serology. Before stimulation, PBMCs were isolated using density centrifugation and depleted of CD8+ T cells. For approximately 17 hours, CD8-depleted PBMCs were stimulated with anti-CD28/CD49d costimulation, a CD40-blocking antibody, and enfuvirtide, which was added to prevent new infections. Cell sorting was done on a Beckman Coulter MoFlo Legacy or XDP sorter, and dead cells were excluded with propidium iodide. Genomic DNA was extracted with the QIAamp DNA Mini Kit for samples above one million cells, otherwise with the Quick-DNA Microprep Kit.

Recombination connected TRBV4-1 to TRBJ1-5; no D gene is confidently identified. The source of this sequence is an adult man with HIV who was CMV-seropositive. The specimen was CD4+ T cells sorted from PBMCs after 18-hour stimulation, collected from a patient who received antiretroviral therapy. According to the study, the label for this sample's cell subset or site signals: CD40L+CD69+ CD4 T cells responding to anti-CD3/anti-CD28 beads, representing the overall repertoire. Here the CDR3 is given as CASSQDSVGWLDQPQHF. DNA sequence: TGCGCCAGCAGCCAAGATTCGGTGGGGTGGCTGGATCAGCCCCAGCATTTT.